This T cell receptor (beta chain) stems from a study of T cells in Graves' hyperthyroidism and ophthalmopathy. V was shortened by 5 bases and J by 0 bases, with 8 bases between the two germline ends. Germline assignment: CDR1 SQVTM and CDR2 ANQGSEA. The CDR3 has 13 amino acids. Researchers took RNA transcripts and amplified the TCR beta CDR3 regions from them. TCR CDR3 underwent first-round RT-PCR with the HTBI primer set. MiXCR, applied by TCRdb to the multiplex PCR reads, yields one record per CDR3 protein. The sample lists approximately 570,000 distinct CDR3 sequences, about 20% seen once, with 45% to 50% in the top ten.

The sequenced material came from blood. J is TRBJ2-1 and V is TRBV29-1; D is undetermined. The clonotype was recovered from a middle-aged man with Graves' ophthalmopathy. CDR3 bases: TGCAGCGTTCAGAGCAGCTCCTACAATGAGCAGTTCTTC. Its protein product is CSVQSSSYNEQFF.